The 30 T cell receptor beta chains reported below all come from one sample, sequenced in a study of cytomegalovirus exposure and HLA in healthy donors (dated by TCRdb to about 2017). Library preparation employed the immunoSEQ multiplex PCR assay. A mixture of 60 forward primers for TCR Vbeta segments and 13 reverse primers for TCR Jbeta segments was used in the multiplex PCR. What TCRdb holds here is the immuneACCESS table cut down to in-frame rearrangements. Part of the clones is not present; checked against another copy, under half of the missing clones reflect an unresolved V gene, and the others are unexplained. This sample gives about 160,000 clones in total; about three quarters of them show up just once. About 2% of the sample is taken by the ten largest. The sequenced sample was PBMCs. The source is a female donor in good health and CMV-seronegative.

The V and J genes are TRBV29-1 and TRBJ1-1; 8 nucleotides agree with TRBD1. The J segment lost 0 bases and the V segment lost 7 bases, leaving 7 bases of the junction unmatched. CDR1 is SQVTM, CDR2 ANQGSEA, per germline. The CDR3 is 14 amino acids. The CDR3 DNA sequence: TGCAGCGCCGGACAGGGACCGATGAACACTGAAGCTTTCTTT. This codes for CSAGQGPMNTEAFF.

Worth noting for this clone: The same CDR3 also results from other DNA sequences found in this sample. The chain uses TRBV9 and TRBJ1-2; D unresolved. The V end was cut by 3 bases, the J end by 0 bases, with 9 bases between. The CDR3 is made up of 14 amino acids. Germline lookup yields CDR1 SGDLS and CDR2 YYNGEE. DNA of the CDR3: TGTGCCAGCAGCGCGGGAGGGCCTAACTATGGCTACACCTTC. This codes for CASSAGGPNYGYTF.

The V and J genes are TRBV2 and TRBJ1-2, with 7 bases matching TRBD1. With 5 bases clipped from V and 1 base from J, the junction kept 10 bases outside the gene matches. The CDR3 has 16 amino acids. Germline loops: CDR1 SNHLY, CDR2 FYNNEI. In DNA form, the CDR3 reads TGTGCCAGCAGTCTCACCCCCGACAGGGTTAACTATGGCTACACCTTC. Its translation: CASSLTPDRVNYGYTF.

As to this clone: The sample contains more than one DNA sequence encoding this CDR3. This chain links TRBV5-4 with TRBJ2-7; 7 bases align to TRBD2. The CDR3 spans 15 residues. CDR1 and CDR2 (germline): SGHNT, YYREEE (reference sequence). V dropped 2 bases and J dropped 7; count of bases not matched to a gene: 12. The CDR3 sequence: CASSLGTSGDTEQYF. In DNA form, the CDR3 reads TGTGCCAGCAGCTTAGGTACCAGCGGGGATACGGAGCAGTACTTC.

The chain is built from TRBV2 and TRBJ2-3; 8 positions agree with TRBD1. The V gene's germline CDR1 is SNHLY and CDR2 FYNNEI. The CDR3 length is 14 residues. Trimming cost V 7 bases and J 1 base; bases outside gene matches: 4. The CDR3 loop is CASILTGGTDTQYF. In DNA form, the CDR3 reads TGTGCCAGCATATTGACAGGGGGCACAGATACGCAGTATTTT.

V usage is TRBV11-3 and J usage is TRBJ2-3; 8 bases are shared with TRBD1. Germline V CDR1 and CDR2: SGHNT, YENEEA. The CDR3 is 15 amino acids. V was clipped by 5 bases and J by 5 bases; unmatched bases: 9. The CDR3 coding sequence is TGTGCCAGCAGCCAGGGGGCGGGGTGGGGAGATACGCAGTATTTT. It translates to CASSQGAGWGDTQYF.

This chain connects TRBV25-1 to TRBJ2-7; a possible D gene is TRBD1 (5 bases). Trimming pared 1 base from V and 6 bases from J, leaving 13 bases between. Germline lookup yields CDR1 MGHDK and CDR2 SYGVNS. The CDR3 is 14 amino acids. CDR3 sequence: CASSELGKGSEQYF. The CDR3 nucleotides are TGTGCCAGCAGTGAATTGGGGAAGGGGTCCGAGCAGTACTTC.

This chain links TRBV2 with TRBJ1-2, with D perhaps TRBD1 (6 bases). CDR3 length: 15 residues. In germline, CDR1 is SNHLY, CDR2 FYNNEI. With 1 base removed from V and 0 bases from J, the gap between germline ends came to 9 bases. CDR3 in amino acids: CASSEGPGANYGYTF. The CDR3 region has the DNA TGTGCCAGCAGTGAAGGTCCAGGGGCTAACTATGGCTACACCTTC.

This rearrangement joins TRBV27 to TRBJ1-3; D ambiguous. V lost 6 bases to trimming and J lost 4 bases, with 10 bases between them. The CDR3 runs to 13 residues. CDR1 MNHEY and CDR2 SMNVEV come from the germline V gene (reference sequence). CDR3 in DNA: TGTGCCAGCAGCGGGGTGCGGGGAAACACCATATATTTT. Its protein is CASSGVRGNTIYF.

The CDR3 region is CASKPAGSYNEQFF. The CDR3 region has the DNA TGTGCCAGCAAGCCCGCGGGCTCCTACAATGAGCAGTTCTTC. The rearrangement links TRBV7-3 to TRBJ2-1, with D perhaps TRBD2 (5 bases). This CDR3 is built from 14 residues. Germline CDR1 is SGHTA and CDR2 is FQGTGA. The V gene lost 7 bases and the J gene lost 0 bases, with 10 bases spanning the gap.

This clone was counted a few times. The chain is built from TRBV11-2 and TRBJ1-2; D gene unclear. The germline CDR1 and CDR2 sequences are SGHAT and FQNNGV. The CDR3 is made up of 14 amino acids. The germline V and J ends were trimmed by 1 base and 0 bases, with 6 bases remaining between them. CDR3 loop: CASSLAGTNYGYTF. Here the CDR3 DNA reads TGTGCCAGCAGCTTAGCGGGGACTAACTATGGCTACACCTTC.

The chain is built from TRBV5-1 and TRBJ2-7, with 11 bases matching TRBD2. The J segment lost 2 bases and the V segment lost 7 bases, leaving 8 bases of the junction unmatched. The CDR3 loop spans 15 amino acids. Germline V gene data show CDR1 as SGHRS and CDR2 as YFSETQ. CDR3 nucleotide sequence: TGCGCCAGCTTTCCTTCTAGCGGGGGGCCCTACGAGCAGTACTTC. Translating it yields CASFPSSGGPYEQYF.

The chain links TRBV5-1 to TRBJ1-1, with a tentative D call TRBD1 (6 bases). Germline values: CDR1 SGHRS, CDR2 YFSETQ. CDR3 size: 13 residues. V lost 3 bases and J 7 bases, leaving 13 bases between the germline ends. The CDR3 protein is CASSSDRLFEAFF. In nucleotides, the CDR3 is TGCGCCAGCAGCTCAGACAGGCTTTTTGAAGCTTTCTTT.

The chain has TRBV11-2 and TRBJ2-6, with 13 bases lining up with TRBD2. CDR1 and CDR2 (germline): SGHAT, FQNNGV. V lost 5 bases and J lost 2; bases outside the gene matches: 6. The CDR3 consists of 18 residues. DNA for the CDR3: TGTGCCAGCAGCCGACTAGCGGGGGGCTCCGCTGGGGCCAACGTCCTGACTTTC. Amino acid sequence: CASSRLAGGSAGANVLTF.

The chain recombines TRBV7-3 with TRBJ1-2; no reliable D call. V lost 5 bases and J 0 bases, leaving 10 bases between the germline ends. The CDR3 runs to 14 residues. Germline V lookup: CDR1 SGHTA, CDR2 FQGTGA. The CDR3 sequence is CASSPFLTNYGYTF. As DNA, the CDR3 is TGTGCCAGCAGCCCCTTCCTAACTAACTATGGCTACACCTTC. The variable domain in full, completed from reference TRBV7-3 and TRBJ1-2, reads GAGVSQTPSNKVTEKGKYVELRCDPISGHTALYWYRQSLGQGPEFLIYFQGTGAADDSGLPNDRFFAVRPEGSVSTLKIQRTERGDSAVYLCASSPFLTNYGYTFGSGTRLTVV.

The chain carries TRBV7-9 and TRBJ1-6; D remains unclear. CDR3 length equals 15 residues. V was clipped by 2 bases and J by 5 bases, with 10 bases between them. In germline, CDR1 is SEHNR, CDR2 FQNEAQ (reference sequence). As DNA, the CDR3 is TGTGCCAGCAGCTTACACAATTTCAATAATTCACCCCTCCACTTT. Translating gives CASSLHNFNNSPLHF.

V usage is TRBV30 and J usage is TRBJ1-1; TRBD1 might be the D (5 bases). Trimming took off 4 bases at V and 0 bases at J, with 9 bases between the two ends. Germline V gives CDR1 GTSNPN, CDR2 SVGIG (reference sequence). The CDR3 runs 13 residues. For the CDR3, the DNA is TGTGCCTGGAAGCCAGGGCTGAACACTGAAGCTTTCTTT. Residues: CAWKPGLNTEAFF.

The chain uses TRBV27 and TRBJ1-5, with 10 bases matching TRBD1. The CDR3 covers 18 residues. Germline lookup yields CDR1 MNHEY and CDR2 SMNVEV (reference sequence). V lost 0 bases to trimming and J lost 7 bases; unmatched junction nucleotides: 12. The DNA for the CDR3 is TGTGCCAGCAGTTTATCGTTCTGGGACAGGGGAGGAGGACAGCCCCAGCATTTT. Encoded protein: CASSLSFWDRGGGQPQHF.

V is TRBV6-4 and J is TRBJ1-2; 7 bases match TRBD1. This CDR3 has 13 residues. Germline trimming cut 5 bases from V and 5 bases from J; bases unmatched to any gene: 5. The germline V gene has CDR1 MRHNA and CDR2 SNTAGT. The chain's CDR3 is CASSPDREYGYTF. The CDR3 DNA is TGTGCCAGCAGTCCCGACAGGGAATATGGCTACACCTTC.

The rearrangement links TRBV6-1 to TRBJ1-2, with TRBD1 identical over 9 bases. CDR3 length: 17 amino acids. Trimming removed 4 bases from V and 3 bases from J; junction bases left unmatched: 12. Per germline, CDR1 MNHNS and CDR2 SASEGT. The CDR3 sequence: CASSAGTGTTSHYGYTF. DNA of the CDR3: TGTGCCAGCAGTGCCGGGACAGGGACAACCAGTCACTATGGCTACACCTTC.

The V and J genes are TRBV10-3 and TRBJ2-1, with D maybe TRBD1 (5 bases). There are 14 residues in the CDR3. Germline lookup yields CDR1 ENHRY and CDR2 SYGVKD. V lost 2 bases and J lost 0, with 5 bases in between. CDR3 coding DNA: TGTGCCATCAGTGAGGACAGCTCCTACAATGAGCAGTTCTTC. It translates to CAISEDSSYNEQFF.

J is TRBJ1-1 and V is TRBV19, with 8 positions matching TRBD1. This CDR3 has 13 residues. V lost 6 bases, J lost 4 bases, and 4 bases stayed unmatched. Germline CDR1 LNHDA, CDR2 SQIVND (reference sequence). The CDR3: CASRDTGGTEAFF. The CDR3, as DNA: TGTGCCAGTAGGGACACAGGGGGCACTGAAGCTTTCTTT.

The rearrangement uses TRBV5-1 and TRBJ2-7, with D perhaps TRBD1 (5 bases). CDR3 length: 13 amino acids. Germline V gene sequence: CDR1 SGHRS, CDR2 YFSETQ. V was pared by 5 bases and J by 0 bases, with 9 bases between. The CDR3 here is CASSEQVSYEQYF. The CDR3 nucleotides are TGCGCCAGCAGTGAACAGGTCTCCTACGAGCAGTACTTC.

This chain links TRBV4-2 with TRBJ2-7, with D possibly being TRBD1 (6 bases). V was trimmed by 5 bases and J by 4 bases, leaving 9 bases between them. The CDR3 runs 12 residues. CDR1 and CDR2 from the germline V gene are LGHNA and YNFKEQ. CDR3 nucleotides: TGTGCCAGCAGCTTCAGGGGATACGAGCAGTACTTC. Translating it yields CASSFRGYEQYF.

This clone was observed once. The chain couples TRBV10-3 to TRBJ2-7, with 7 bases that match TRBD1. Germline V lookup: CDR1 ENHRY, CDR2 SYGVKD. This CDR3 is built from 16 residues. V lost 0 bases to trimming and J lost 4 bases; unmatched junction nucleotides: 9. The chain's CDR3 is CAISESNGGRGYEQYF. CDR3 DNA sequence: TGTGCCATCAGTGAGTCGAACGGTGGCAGGGGGTACGAGCAGTACTTC.

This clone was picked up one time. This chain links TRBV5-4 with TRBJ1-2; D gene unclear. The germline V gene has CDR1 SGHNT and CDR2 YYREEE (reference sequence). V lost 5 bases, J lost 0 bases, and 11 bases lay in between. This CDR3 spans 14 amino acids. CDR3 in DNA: TGTGCCAGCAGGGCACAGTCTACTAACTATGGCTACACCTTC. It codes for CASRAQSTNYGYTF.

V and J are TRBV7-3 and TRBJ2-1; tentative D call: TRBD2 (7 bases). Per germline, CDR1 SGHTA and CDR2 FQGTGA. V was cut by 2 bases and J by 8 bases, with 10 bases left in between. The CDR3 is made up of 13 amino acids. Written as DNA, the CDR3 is TGTGCCAGCAGCTTACGGGGGGCTTATGAGCAGTTCTTC. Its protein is CASSLRGAYEQFF.

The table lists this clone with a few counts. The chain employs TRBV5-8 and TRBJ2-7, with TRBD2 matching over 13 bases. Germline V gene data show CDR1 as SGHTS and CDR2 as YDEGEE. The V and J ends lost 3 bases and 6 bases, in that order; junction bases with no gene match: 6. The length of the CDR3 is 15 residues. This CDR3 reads CASSSGLAGSVEQYF. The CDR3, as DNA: TGTGCCAGCAGCTCGGGACTAGCGGGATCGGTCGAGCAGTACTTC.

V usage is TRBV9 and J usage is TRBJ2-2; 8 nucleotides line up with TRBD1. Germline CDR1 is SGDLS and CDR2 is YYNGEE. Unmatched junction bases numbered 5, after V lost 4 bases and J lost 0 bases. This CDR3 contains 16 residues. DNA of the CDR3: TGTGCCAGCAGCTTGCGACAGGGGCCGAACACCGGGGAGCTGTTTTTT. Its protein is CASSLRQGPNTGELFF.

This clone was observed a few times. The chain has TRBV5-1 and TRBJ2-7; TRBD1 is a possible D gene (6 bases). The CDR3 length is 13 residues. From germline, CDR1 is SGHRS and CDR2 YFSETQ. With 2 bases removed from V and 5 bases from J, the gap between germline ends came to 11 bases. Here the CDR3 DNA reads TGCGCCAGCAGCTTACAGGGATGGAACGAGCAGTACTTC. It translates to CASSLQGWNEQYF.